The clone carrying this TCR beta chain was counted a few times. Antigen specificity is unknown. With 60 Vbeta and 13 Jbeta primers, the PCR was carried out. The table came from immunoSEQ multiplex PCR; TCRdb's copy has only in-frame clones and leaves some out. The data contain around 150,000 clones, approximately 82% of them singletons. The data originate from a study of cytomegalovirus exposure and HLA in healthy donors. Background on the study: Genetic ancestry analysis placed about 76% of the 300 to 500 donors that were genotyped in the Caucasian-associated cluster. The study's findings and limits: A cluster of highly shared sequence variants was likely a sequencing artifact.

In germline, CDR1 is ENHRY, CDR2 SYGVKD. The V gene lost 0 bases and the J gene lost 0 bases, with 8 bases spanning the gap. The CDR3 extends over 16 amino acids. This receptor was identified in a man aged 25-40 years in good health and CMV-seropositive. V and J are TRBV10-3 and TRBJ2-2; D is possibly TRBD1 (5 bases). Sequenced: PBMCs. Here the CDR3 DNA reads TGTGCCATCAGTGAGTCGGAAGGGGCGAACACCGGGGAGCTGTTTTTT. Amino acids: CAISESEGANTGELFF.